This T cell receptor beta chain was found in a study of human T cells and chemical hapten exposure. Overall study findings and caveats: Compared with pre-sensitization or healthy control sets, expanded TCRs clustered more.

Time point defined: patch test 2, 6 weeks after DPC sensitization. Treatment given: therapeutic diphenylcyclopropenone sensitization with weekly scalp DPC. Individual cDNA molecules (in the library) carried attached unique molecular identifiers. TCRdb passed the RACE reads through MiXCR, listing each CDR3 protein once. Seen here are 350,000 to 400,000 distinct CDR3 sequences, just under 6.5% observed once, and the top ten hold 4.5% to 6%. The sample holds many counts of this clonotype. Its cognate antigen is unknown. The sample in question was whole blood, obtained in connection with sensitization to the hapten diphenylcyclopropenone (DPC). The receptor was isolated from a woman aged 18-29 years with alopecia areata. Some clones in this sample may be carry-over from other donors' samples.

CDR3 coding DNA: TGTGCCAGCACCCGATCGGGGGGTGGTGGGGCCAACGTCCTGACTTTC. Protein: CASTRSGGGGANVLTF. The chain couples TRBV2 to TRBJ2-6, with 7 bases fitting TRBD2. CDR3 length equals 16 residues. The germline V gene encodes CDR1 SNHLY and CDR2 FYNNEI. The trim removed 7 bases at V and 3 bases at J, leaving 9 bases unmatched.